The 9 T cell receptor beta chains below come from one sample, sequenced in a study of T cell responses to AZD1222 COVID-19 vaccine listed by TCRdb under 2021. Library method: the immunoSEQ multiplex PCR assay. The immuneACCESS repertoire file appears here via TCRdb, limited to in-frame rearrangements. These files lack a portion of the clones; in checked studies, under half of the deficit traces to unresolved V genes, and the cause of the others is not known. Counted in this sample were roughly 70,000 clones; around 85% of them appeared once. The ten largest clones represent around 20% of the sample. Interpreted using the paper, the time point label stands for: baseline before first vaccination. The sequenced sample was peripheral blood, obtained on day 0 of AZD1222 vaccination. The origin of the receptors is an adult in good health.

The V and J genes are TRBV29-1 and TRBJ1-1; 7 bases agree with TRBD1. Germline V gives CDR1 SQVTM, CDR2 ANQGSEA. The J segment lost 3 bases and the V segment lost 7 bases, leaving 8 bases of the junction unmatched. This CDR3 region has 13 residues. The CDR3 coding sequence is TGCAGCGCCTTCTCCCAGGGGGACACTGAAGCTTTCTTT. Its protein is CSAFSQGDTEAFF.

V is TRBV19 and J is TRBJ2-2, with D unclear. Germline V gene lookup returns CDR1 LNHDA and CDR2 SQIVND (reference sequence). The CDR3 sequence is 12 residues long. The V gene lost 6 bases and the J gene lost 3 bases, with 5 bases spanning the gap. The DNA for the CDR3 is TGTGCCAGTAGCCGGTACACCGGGGAGCTGTTTTTT. Translation: CASSRYTGELFF. Using reference TRBV19 and TRBJ2-2 for the parts outside the CDR3, the full variable domain is DGGITQSPKYLFRKEGQNVTLSCEQNLNHDAMYWYRQDPGQGLRLIYYSQIVNDFQKGDIAEGYSVSREKKESFPLTVTSAQKNPTAFYLCASSRYTGELFFGEGSRLTVL.

This chain uses TRBV7-9 with TRBJ2-2; TRBD2 might be the D (6 bases). V lost 5 bases and J 2 bases, leaving 18 bases between the germline ends. CDR3 length: 17 residues. CDR1 is SEHNR, CDR2 FQNEAQ, per germline (reference sequence). CDR3 DNA: TGTGCCAGCAGCGAAAGAATTTGGGGAGGCAACACCGGGGAGCTGTTTTTT. Its protein product is CASSERIWGGNTGELFF.

This chain uses TRBV19 with TRBJ2-7; D ambiguous. This CDR3 is built from 13 residues. V was cut by 5 bases and J by 3 bases, with 11 bases left in between. Germline V gene sequence: CDR1 LNHDA, CDR2 SQIVND (reference sequence). CDR3 sequence: CASSASDIYEQYF. Here the CDR3 DNA reads TGTGCCAGTAGTGCATCCGACATCTACGAGCAGTACTTC.

V usage is TRBV19 and J usage is TRBJ1-5; D is unclear. This CDR3 has 15 residues. Trimming took 3 bases from V and 3 from J, leaving 12 bases between them. Per the germline V gene, CDR1 is LNHDA and CDR2 is SQIVND (reference sequence). This chain's CDR3 is CASSIKFGYNQPQHF. The CDR3 DNA is TGTGCCAGTAGTATTAAATTTGGCTACAATCAGCCCCAGCATTTT.

This chain joins TRBV5-4 and TRBJ1-2; 8 positions agree with TRBD1. Germline assignment: CDR1 SGHNT and CDR2 YYREEE (reference sequence). The CDR3 loop spans 14 amino acids. The V segment lost 4 bases and the J segment 2 bases; nucleotides outside the gene matches: 4. CDR3 protein: CASSNRGGNYGYTF. The CDR3 DNA follows: TGTGCCAGCAGCAACAGGGGGGGAAACTATGGCTACACCTTC. Together with reference TRBV5-4 and TRBJ1-2, the CDR3 gives the full variable domain: ETGVTQSPTHLIKTRGQQVTLRCSSQSGHNTVSWYQQALGQGPQFIFQYYREEENGRGNFPPRFSGLQFPNYSSELNVNALELDDSALYLCASSNRGGNYGYTFGSGTRLTVV.

In regard to this clone: The sample carries other DNA sequences with the same CDR3. V is TRBV7-9 and J is TRBJ1-2; D remains ambiguous. This CDR3 spans 13 amino acids. Germline assignment: CDR1 SEHNR and CDR2 FQNEAQ (reference sequence). V was trimmed by 1 base and J by 4 bases, leaving 7 bases between them. The DNA for the CDR3 is TGTGCCAGCAGCTTAGGCCAGTTCTATGGCTACACCTTC. This gives the protein CASSLGQFYGYTF.

The V and J genes are TRBV10-3 and TRBJ1-5, with TRBD1 identical over 10 bases. Per the germline V gene, CDR1 is ENHRY and CDR2 is SYGVKD. The CDR3 is 13 amino acids. Unmatched junction bases numbered 1, after V lost 6 bases and J lost 5 bases. The CDR3 loop reads CAISDRGHQPQHF. CDR3 DNA: TGTGCCATCAGCGACAGGGGGCATCAGCCCCAGCATTTT.

V is TRBV10-1 and J is TRBJ1-4, with TRBD1 as a possible D gene (6 bases). The CDR3 length is 14 residues. V was cut by 5 bases and J by 8 bases, with 15 bases left in between. CDR1 WNHNN and CDR2 SYGVQD come from the germline V gene (reference sequence). The CDR3 sequence is CASSTGTIGEKLFF. The DNA for the CDR3 is TGCGCCAGCAGTACAGGGACCATTGGCGAAAAACTGTTTTTT.